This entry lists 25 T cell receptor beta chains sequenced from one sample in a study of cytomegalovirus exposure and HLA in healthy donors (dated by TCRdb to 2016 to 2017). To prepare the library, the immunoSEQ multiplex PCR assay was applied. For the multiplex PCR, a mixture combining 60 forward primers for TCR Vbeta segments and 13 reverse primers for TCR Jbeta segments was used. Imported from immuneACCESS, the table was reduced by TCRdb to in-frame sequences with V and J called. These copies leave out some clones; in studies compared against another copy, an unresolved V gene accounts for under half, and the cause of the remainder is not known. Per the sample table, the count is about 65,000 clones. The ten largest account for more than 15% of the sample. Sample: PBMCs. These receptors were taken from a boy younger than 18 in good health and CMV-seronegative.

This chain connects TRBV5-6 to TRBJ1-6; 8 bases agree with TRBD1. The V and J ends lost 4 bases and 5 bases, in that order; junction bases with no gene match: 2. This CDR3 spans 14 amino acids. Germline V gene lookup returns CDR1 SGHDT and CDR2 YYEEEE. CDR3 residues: CASSPTGDNSPLHF. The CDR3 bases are TGTGCCAGCAGCCCGACAGGGGATAATTCACCCCTCCACTTT.

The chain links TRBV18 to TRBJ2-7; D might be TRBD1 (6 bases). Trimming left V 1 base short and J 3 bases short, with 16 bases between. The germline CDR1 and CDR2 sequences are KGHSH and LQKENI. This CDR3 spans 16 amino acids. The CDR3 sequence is CASSPLVGARDYEQYF. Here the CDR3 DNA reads TGTGCCAGCTCACCACTAGTGGGGGCCAGGGACTACGAGCAGTACTTC.

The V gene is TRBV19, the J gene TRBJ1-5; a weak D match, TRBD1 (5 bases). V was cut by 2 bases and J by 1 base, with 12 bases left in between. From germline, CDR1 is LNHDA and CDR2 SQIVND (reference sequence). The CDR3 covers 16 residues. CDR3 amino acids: CASSILGDRSNQPQHF. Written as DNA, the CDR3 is TGTGCCAGTAGTATATTAGGGGATCGGAGCAATCAGCCCCAGCATTTT. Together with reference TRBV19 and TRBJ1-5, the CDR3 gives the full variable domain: DGGITQSPKYLFRKEGQNVTLSCEQNLNHDAMYWYRQDPGQGLRLIYYSQIVNDFQKGDIAEGYSVSREKKESFPLTVTSAQKNPTAFYLCASSILGDRSNQPQHFGDGTRLSIL.

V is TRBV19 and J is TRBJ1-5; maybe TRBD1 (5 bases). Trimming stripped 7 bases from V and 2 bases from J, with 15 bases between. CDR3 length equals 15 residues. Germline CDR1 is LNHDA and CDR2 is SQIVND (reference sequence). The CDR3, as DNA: TGTGCCAGTAACACCCCGGGCAGGGGCAATCAGCCCCAGCATTTT. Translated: CASNTPGRGNQPQHF.

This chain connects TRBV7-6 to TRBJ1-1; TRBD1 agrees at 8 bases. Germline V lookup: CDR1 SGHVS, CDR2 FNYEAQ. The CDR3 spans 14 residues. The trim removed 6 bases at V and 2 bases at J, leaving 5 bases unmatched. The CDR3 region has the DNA TGTGCCAGCAGACCTCCAGGGGGCAACACTGAAGCTTTCTTT. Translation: CASRPPGGNTEAFF.

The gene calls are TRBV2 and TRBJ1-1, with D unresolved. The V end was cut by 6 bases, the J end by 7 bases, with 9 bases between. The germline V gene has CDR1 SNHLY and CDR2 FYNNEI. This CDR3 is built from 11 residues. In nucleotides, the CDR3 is TGTGCCAGCAGCCCGGACTATGAAGCTTTCTTT. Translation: CASSPDYEAFF.

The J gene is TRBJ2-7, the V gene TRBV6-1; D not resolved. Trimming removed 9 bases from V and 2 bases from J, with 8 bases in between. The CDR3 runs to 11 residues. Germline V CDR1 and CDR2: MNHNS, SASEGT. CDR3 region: CASNTAYEQYF. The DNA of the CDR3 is TGTGCCAGTAACACAGCCTACGAGCAGTACTTC.

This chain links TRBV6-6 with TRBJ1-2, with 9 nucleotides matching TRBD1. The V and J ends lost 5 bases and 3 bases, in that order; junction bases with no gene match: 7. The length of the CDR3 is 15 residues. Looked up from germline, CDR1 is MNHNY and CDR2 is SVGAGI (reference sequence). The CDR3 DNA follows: TGTGCCAGCAGTACCGGGACAGGGACGCACTATGGCTACACCTTC. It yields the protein CASSTGTGTHYGYTF.

The CDR3 protein is CASSGGGSGNTIYF. The DNA of the CDR3 is TGTGCCAGTTCGGGGGGGGGCTCAGGAAACACCATATATTTT. The chain couples TRBV9 to TRBJ1-3; a weak D match, TRBD1 (6 bases). With 8 bases removed from V and 4 bases from J, the gap between germline ends came to 16 bases. Per the germline V gene, CDR1 is SGDLS and CDR2 is YYNGEE. This CDR3 has 14 amino acids.

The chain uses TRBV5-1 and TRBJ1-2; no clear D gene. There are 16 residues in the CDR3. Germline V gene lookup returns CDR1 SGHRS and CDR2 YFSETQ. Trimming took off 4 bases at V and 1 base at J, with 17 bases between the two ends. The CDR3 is CASSQRAELINYGYTF. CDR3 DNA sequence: TGCGCCAGCAGCCAGCGGGCCGAACTTATTAACTATGGCTACACCTTC. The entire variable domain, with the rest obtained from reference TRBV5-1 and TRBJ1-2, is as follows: KAGVTQTPRYLIKTRGQQVTLSCSPISGHRSVSWYQQTPGQGLQFLFEYFSETQRNKGNFPGRFSGRQFSNSRSEMNVSTLELGDSALYLCASSQRAELINYGYTFGSGTRLTVV.

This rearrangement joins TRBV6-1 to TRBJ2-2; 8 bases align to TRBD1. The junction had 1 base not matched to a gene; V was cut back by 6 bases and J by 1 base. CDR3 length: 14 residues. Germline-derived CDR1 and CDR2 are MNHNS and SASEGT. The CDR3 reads CASRGQVNTGELFF. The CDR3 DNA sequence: TGTGCCAGCAGGGGACAGGTGAACACCGGGGAGCTGTTTTTT.

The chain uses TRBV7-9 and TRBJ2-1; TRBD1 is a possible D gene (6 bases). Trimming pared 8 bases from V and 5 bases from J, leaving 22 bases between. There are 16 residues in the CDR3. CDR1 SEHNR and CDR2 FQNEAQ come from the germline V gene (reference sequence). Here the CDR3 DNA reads TGTGCCAGCTCCTTGGGACAATTTCTTACAAACAATGAGCAGTTCTTC. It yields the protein CASSLGQFLTNNEQFF.

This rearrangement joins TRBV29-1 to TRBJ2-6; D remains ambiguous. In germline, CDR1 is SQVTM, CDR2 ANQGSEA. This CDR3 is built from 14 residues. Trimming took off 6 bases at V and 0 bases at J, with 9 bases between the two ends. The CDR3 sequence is CSVTPNSGANVLTF. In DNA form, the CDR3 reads TGCAGCGTGACACCAAACTCTGGGGCCAACGTCCTGACTTTC.

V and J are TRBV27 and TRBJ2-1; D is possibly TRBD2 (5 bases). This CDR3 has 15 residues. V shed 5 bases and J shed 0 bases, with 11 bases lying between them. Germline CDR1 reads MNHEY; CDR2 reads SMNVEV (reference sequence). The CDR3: CASSPDWSSYNEQFF. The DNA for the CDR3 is TGTGCCAGCAGTCCGGACTGGAGCTCCTACAATGAGCAGTTCTTC.

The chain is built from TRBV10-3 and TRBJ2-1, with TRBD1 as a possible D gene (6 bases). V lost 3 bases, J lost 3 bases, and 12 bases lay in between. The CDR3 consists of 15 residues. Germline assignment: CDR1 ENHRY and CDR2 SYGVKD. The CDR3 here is CAISERIGGYNEQFF. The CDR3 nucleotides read TGTGCCATCAGTGAAAGGATAGGGGGCTACAATGAGCAGTTCTTC.

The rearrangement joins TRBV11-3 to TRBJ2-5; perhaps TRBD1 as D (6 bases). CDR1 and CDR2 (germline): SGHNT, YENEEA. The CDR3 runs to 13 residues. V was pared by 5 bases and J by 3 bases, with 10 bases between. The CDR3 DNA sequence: TGTGCCAGCAGCATATCAGGGGAAGAGACCCAGTACTTC. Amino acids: CASSISGEETQYF.

CDR3 sequence reads: CASSPGTGYRETQYF. CDR3 in DNA: TGTGCCAGCTCACCCGGGACAGGGTATCGAGAGACCCAGTACTTC. The J gene is TRBJ2-5, the V gene TRBV18; 9 bases line up with TRBD1. V was pared by 3 bases and J by 4 bases, with 6 bases of the junction left unmatched. Germline V gene sequence: CDR1 KGHSH, CDR2 LQKENI. This CDR3 spans 15 amino acids.

For the CDR3, the DNA is TGTGCCAGCAGCGTGACTAGCGGGGTCTACAATGAGCAGTTCTTC. Translated, it gives CASSVTSGVYNEQFF. J is TRBJ2-1 and V is TRBV9; TRBD2 aligns across 11 bases. V lost 2 bases and J lost 3; bases outside the gene matches: 1. Germline CDR1 SGDLS, CDR2 YYNGEE. The CDR3 runs 15 residues.

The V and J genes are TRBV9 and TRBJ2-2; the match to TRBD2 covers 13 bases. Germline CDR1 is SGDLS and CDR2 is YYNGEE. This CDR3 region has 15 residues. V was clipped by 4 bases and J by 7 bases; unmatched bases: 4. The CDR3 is CASSPGLAGIGELFF. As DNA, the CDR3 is TGTGCCAGCAGCCCGGGACTAGCGGGAATCGGGGAGCTGTTTTTT.

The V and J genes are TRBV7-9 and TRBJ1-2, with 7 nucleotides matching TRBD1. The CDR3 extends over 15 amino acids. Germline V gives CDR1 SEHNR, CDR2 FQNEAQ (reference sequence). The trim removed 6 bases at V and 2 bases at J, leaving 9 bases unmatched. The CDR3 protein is CASSTNRGKNYGYTF. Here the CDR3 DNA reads TGTGCCAGCAGTACTAACAGGGGAAAGAACTATGGCTACACCTTC.

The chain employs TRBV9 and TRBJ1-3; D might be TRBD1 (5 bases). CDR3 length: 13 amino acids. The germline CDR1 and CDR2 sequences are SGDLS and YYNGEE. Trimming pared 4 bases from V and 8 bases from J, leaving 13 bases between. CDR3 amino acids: CASSSGLLDTIYF. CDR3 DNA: TGTGCCAGCAGCTCGGGACTCCTTGACACCATATATTTT.

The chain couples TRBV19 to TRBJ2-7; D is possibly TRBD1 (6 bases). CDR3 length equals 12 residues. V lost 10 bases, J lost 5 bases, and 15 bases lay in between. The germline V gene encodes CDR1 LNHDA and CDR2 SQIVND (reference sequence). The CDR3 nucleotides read TGTGCCACGGGGACACGGGGAAACGAGCAGTACTTC. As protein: CATGTRGNEQYF.

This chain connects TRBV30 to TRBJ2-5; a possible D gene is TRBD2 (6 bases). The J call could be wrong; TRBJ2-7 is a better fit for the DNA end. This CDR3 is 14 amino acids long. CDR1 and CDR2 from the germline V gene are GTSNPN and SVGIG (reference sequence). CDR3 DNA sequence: TGTGCCTGGAGTCCGGTGGAGGGGATCTACGAGCAGTACTTC. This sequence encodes CAWSPVEGIYEQYF.

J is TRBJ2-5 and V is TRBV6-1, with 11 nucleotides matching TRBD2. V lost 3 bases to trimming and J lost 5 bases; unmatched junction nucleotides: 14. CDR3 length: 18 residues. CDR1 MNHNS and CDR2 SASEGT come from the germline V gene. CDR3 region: CASSDIAGGLVGGETQYF. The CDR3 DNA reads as TGTGCCAGCAGTGATATAGCGGGGGGGCTCGTGGGTGGCGAGACCCAGTACTTC.

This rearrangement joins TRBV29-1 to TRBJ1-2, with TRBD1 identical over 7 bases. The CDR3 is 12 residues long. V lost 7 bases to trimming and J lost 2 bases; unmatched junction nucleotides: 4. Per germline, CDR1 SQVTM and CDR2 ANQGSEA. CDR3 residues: CSAGGQNYGYTF. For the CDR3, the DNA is TGCAGCGCTGGGGGACAGAACTATGGCTACACCTTC.